These 21 T cell receptor beta chains share one sample of origin, sequenced in a study of tumor-infiltrating lymphocytes in primary liver carcinoma. The authors made TCR beta cDNA from roughly 480 ng total RNA with a constant-region primer. Slightly modified ARM-PCR served as the procedure for the TCR beta libraries. These libraries came from three rounds of nested multiplex PCR. Researchers ran the first two PCR rounds for around 10 cycles each with TRBV1-TRBV30 forward primers and a C-beta reverse primer. One entry per CDR3 protein, called by TCRdb with MiXCR from the multiplex PCR reads. The sample has about 330,000 distinct CDR3 sequences, less than 75% seen once. The authors took blood RNA from unsorted whole blood and also extracted germline DNA. Source material: peripheral blood. The receptor set was obtained from a middle-aged man with primary liver carcinoma and hepatitis B virus infection.

This clonotype was observed at least ten times. V gene TRBV29-1 combines with J gene TRBJ2-7; 8 nucleotides match TRBD2. Trimming took 2 bases from V and 1 from J; bases not matched to a gene: 7. The CDR3 runs to 15 residues. Germline V gives CDR1 SQVTM, CDR2 ANQGSEA. CDR3 DNA: TGCAGCGTTGAAAGAATGGGCGGGAGGTCCTACGAGCAGTACTTC. This translates into CSVERMGGRSYEQYF.

With respect to this clonotype: This CDR3 fails to terminate in the conserved phenylalanine or tryptophan, so it likely reflects a read error. The V and J genes are TRBV13 and TRBJ2-1; 12 nucleotides agree with TRBD2. Looked up from germline, CDR1 is PRHDT and CDR2 is FYEKMQ (reference sequence). The CDR3 extends over 19 amino acids. Trimming took 3 bases from V and 8 from J; bases not matched to a gene: 17. The CDR3 DNA reads as TGTGCCAGCAGCTTCTCGGGACTAGCGGGTCGCTGGGGCGGAGATGAGCAGTTCTTA. Its protein product is CASSFSGLAGRWGGDEQFL.

The gene calls are TRBV5-1 and TRBJ1-3; D remains ambiguous. CDR1 SGHRS and CDR2 YFSETQ come from the germline V gene. The germline V and J ends were trimmed by 5 bases and 2 bases, with 14 bases remaining between them. This CDR3 spans 15 amino acids. CDR3 sequence: CASRIDGSTGNTIYF. The CDR3 nucleotides are TGCGCCAGCAGGATTGACGGAAGTACTGGAAACACCATATATTTT.

The table lists this clonotype with many counts. The rearrangement links TRBV6-1 to TRBJ2-7; possible D gene TRBD1, 6 bases. CDR1 and CDR2 (germline): MNHNS, SASEGT. The CDR3 covers 12 residues. Trimming took 3 bases from V and 5 from J, leaving 8 bases between them. CDR3 coding DNA: TGTGCCAGCAGTGACAACAGGGACGAGCAGTACTTC. Translation gives CASSDNRDEQYF.

To note about this clonotype: At one of its ends the junction is not consistent with the germline gene, which may arise from a read error. V usage is TRBV29-1 and J usage is TRBJ2-7, with 7 nucleotides matching TRBD1. The CDR3 runs 15 residues. Germline CDR1 is SQVTM and CDR2 is ANQGSEA. CDR3 region: CSVWDSGRGSYGQYF. The CDR3 nucleotides read TGCAGCGTGTGGGACAGCGGCAGGGGGTCATACGGGCAGTACTTC.

The V call is TRBV6-2 or TRBV6-3, the J call TRBJ2-1; 11 bases map to TRBD2. This CDR3 contains 15 residues. In germline, CDR1 is MNHEY, CDR2 SVGEGT. J gave up 5 bases and V 6 bases, and 6 bases lay outside the gene matches. The CDR3 coding sequence is TGTGCCAGCAGATCCGGGACTAGCGGTAACAATGAGCAGTTCTTC. Translated, it gives CASRSGTSGNNEQFF.

About this clonotype: This may stem from a read error, because a much larger clone lies one nucleotide away. The gene calls are TRBV10-3 and TRBJ2-7; 12 bases fit TRBD2. Trimming took 4 bases from V and 3 from J; bases not matched to a gene: 4. The CDR3 length is 15 residues. Germline lookup yields CDR1 ENHRY and CDR2 SYGVKD. DNA of the CDR3: TGTGCCATCAGTGGTCCGGGACTAGCGGGCTACGAGCAGTACTTC. Protein sequence: CAISGPGLAGYEQYF.

This clonotype was seen ten or more times. The chain is built from TRBV6-5 and TRBJ2-2; D gene ambiguous. The CDR3 is 15 amino acids. Trimming removed 0 bases at V and 6 bases at J, with 11 bases between. The V gene's germline CDR1 is MNHEY and CDR2 SVGAGI. The CDR3 sequence: CASSYSPWAAGELFF. For the CDR3, the DNA is TGTGCCAGCAGTTACTCCCCTTGGGCGGCCGGGGAGCTGTTTTTT.

V and J are TRBV2 and TRBJ1-1; D remains ambiguous. This CDR3 contains 13 residues. The V gene lost 1 base and the J gene lost 2 bases, with 5 bases spanning the gap. Germline V gene sequence: CDR1 SNHLY, CDR2 FYNNEI. The CDR3 sequence: CASSEEVNTEAFF. DNA for the CDR3: TGTGCCAGCAGTGAAGAGGTTAACACTGAAGCTTTCTTT.

On this clonotype itself: A read error is likely, as this CDR3 ends without the conserved phenylalanine or tryptophan. The V call is TRBV6-1, the J call TRBJ1-3, with no clear D. Germline CDR1 is MNHNS and CDR2 is SASEGT. The CDR3 covers 15 residues. In DNA form, the CDR3 reads TGTGTCAGCAATTCAGACGGTGGCTCTGGAAACACCATATATTCT. It specifies CVSNSDGGSGNTIYS.

The J gene is TRBJ2-7, the V gene TRBV25-1; 10 bases line up with TRBD1. The CDR3 runs 18 residues. Germline V lookup: CDR1 MGHDK, CDR2 SYGVNS. Germline trimming cut 4 bases from V and 4 bases from J; bases unmatched to any gene: 16. DNA of the CDR3: TGTGCCAGCAGTGGTGGGACAGGGGTATTCGTTTTTGGTTACGAGCAGTACTTC. Protein product: CASSGGTGVFVFGYEQYF.

About this clonotype: The CDR3 ends on some other residue instead of the conserved phenylalanine or tryptophan, so this is likely a read error. The chain links TRBV11-2 to TRBJ2-1; D not resolved. Germline CDR1 SGHAT, CDR2 FQNNGV. The CDR3 contains 16 residues. V dropped 2 bases and J dropped 10 bases, with 21 bases sitting between them. CDR3 DNA: TGTGCCAGCAGCTTACTGCCGGAGACTCGCCCCGGGGAGCAGTTCTTA. Protein: CASSLLPETRPGEQFL.

Only a few counts were recorded for this clonotype. The chain carries TRBV28 and TRBJ2-3; no clear D. Germline V gene lookup returns CDR1 MDHEN and CDR2 SYDVKM. The CDR3 sequence is 16 residues long. V was trimmed by 1 base and J by 6 bases, leaving 17 bases between them. The CDR3 nucleotides are TGTGCCAGCAGTTTATCGGTTCTGGGTGGGAAGGATACGCAGTATTTT. Its protein is CASSLSVLGGKDTQYF. Supplemented by reference TRBV28 and TRBJ2-3, the full variable domain reads DVKVTQSSRYLVKRTGEKVFLECVQDMDHENMFWYRQDPGLGLRLIYFSYDVKMKEKGDIPEGYSVSREKKERFSLILESASTNQTSMYLCASSLSVLGGKDTQYFGPGTRLTVL.

About this clonotype: One junction end does not reproduce the germline sequence, and a read error may be involved. J is TRBJ2-1 and V is TRBV4-1; the D gene is possibly TRBD2 (5 bases). The germline gives CDR1 MGHRA, CDR2 YSYEKL. The CDR3 contains 13 residues. CDR3 sequence (DNA): TGCGTCAGCAGCCAAGCTCGGGGTCGTGAGCAGTTCTTC. This translates into CVSSQARGREQFF.

This clonotype was seen repeatedly, ten times or more. This chain links TRBV6-6 with TRBJ2-3; D is ambiguous. This CDR3 is built from 14 residues. CDR1 and CDR2 (germline): MNHNY, SVGAGI (reference sequence). Trimming left V 1 base short and J 6 bases short, with 11 bases between. CDR3 coding DNA: TGTGCCAGCAGTTACTGGTCTAACGGGGATACGCAGTATTTT. This sequence encodes CASSYWSNGDTQYF.

Concerning this clonotype: A single base separates this from a much larger clone, so it may be a read error. The chain carries TRBV6-6 and TRBJ2-5, with D possibly matching TRBD2 (5 bases). The CDR3 has 15 amino acids. The germline V gene has CDR1 MNHNY and CDR2 SVGAGI (reference sequence). CDR3 residues: CTSSYSRGGQETQYF. CDR3 nucleotides: TGTACCAGCAGTTACTCCCGCGGAGGCCAAGAGACCCAGTACTTC.

The chain combines TRBV7-9 with TRBJ2-7; the D gene is possibly TRBD1 (5 bases). The V and J ends lost 5 bases and 3 bases respectively, with 20 bases between them. The germline V gene encodes CDR1 SEHNR and CDR2 FQNEAQ (reference sequence). The CDR3 sequence is 16 residues long. CDR3 loop: CASSPPDRGTHYEQYF. The CDR3 bases are TGTGCCAGCAGCCCCCCCGATAGGGGCACTCACTACGAGCAGTACTTC.

The table lists this clonotype with a few counts. This may stem from a read error, because a much larger clone lies one nucleotide away. The conserved final phenylalanine or tryptophan is absent from the CDR3, which likely points to a read error. The chain links TRBV10-3 to TRBJ2-2; TRBD2 agrees at 8 bases. Germline values: CDR1 ENHRY, CDR2 SYGVKD. V gave up 5 bases and J gave up 6 bases; unmatched junction bases: 11. CDR3 length equals 16 residues. The CDR3 DNA reads TGTGCCATCAGTCTGGAACGGGAGGGCCGCGCCGGGGAGCTGTTTCTT. Its translation is CAISLEREGRAGELFL.

This clonotype appeared a few times. Germline is not matched at one junction end, which may reflect a read error. The V gene is TRBV11-2, the J gene TRBJ2-7; no firm D call. The CDR3 has 12 residues. Germline assignment: CDR1 SGHAT and CDR2 FQNNGV. The CDR3 sequence: CASSLHLYEQYF. In DNA, the CDR3 is TGTGCCAGCAGCTTACACCTTTACGAGCAATACTTC.

On this clonotype: A much larger clone lies a single base off, so this may be a read error. V is TRBV5-5 and J is TRBJ2-3; perhaps TRBD1 as D (6 bases). Germline CDR1 and CDR2: SGHKS and YYEKEE (reference sequence). The CDR3 sequence is 13 residues long. The CDR3 loop reads CASSLWGPDAQYF. The CDR3, as DNA: TGTGCCAGCAGCTTGTGGGGGCCAGATGCGCAGTATTTT.

The table lists this clonotype with a few counts. The CDR3: CASSDSTGYGYTF. In DNA, the CDR3 is TGTGCCAGCAGTGACTCGACAGGGTATGGCTACACCTTC. The chain uses TRBV6-4 and TRBJ1-2, with TRBD1 matching over 7 bases. The CDR3 loop spans 13 amino acids. Germline assignment: CDR1 MRHNA and CDR2 SNTAGT. The V gene end was trimmed by 0 bases and the J gene end by 5 bases; junction bases not matched to a gene: 0.